A selection of T cell receptor beta chains follows, all from one sample in a study of glioma-infiltrating T cells after dendritic cell vaccination. Only in-frame clones appear in the TCRdb table, and some are missing; sequencing was by immunoSEQ multiplex PCR. The profile shows around 100,000 clones, roughly 87% of them singletons. Sequenced here: blood, sampled after dendritic cell vaccination. These receptors all come from a human donor with glioblastoma. The CDR3 runs from the conserved cysteine through the conserved F or W. The order of the fields is J gene, clone size, V gene, D gene, CDR3 DNA, CDR3 protein. The D gene is left open where the match is weak. Clone size appears in some rows only: once, few, many, or a class for an expanded clone.

j_gene: TRBJ2-7
abundance: NA
v_gene: TRBV5-6
d_gene: NA
CDR3nt: TGTGCCAGCAGTTCTACAGATTTCTCCTACGAGCAGTACTTC
CDR3aa: CASSSTDFSYEQYF

j_gene: TRBJ2-1
abundance: NA
v_gene: TRBV29-1
d_gene: NA
CDR3nt: TGCAGCGTGCGACGGGGAACTGAGCAGTTCTTC
CDR3aa: CSVRRGTEQFF

j_gene: TRBJ1-5
abundance: NA
v_gene: TRBV18
d_gene: TRBD1
CDR3nt: TGTGCCAGCCAGTCAAACAGGGACAGAGGTAGCAATCAGCCCCAGCATTTT
CDR3aa: CASQSNRDRGSNQPQHF

j_gene: TRBJ2-7
abundance: NA
v_gene: TRBV18
d_gene: NA
CDR3nt: TGTGCCAGCTCACCACCGGGGAGGCAGGACGAGCAGTACTTC
CDR3aa: CASSPPGRQDEQYF

j_gene: TRBJ2-1
abundance: NA
v_gene: TRBV19
d_gene: NA
CDR3nt: TGTGCCAGTAGTATCCTACCTCGAAACAGGTTCTTAAGCTCCTACAATGAGCAGTTCTTC
CDR3aa: CASSILPRNRFLSSYNEQFF

j_gene: TRBJ2-3
abundance: NA
v_gene: TRBV7-9
d_gene: NA
CDR3nt: TGTGCCAGCAGCCTAGACGGACAGTCCACAGATACGCAGTATTTT
CDR3aa: CASSLDGQSTDTQYF

j_gene: TRBJ1-2
abundance: NA
v_gene: TRBV30
d_gene: NA
CDR3nt: TGTGCCTGGAGCACGGGGGGGGCTGGGTATGGCTACACCTTC
CDR3aa: CAWSTGGAGYGYTF

j_gene: TRBJ1-2
abundance: NA
v_gene: TRBV6-1
d_gene: NA
CDR3nt: TGTGCCAGCGGGCAGGCCGAAATGGTTAGGTATGGCTACACCTTC
CDR3aa: CASGQAEMVRYGYTF

j_gene: TRBJ1-4
abundance: NA
v_gene: TRBV5-1
d_gene: NA
CDR3nt: TGCGCCAGCAGCTTGGCCGGAGGAGGGATGACTAATGAAAAACTGTTTTTT
CDR3aa: CASSLAGGGMTNEKLFF

j_gene: TRBJ1-2
abundance: NA
v_gene: TRBV5-1
d_gene: TRBD1
CDR3nt: TGCGCCAGCAGCTTGGGCCGACAGGGAAATGGCTACACCTTC
CDR3aa: CASSLGRQGNGYTF

j_gene: TRBJ2-2
abundance: NA
v_gene: TRBV5-1
d_gene: NA
CDR3nt: TGCGCCAGCAGCTTGGCTCGGGAGTGGAGGAGCGGGGAGCTGTTTTTT
CDR3aa: CASSLAREWRSGELFF

j_gene: TRBJ1-2
abundance: NA
v_gene: TRBV4-2
d_gene: NA
CDR3nt: TGTGCCAGCAGCCAGAGCGACTCAGACTATGGCTACACCTTC
CDR3aa: CASSQSDSDYGYTF

j_gene: TRBJ1-1
abundance: NA
v_gene: TRBV2
d_gene: TRBD1
CDR3nt: TGTGCCAGCAGCACAGGGGAGACTGAAGCTTTCTTT
CDR3aa: CASSTGETEAFF

j_gene: TRBJ1-1
abundance: NA
v_gene: TRBV9
d_gene: NA
CDR3nt: TGTGCCAGCAGCGTAGTTGACTTCCCGAACACTGAAGCTTTCTTT
CDR3aa: CASSVVDFPNTEAFF

j_gene: TRBJ1-1
abundance: NA
v_gene: TRBV11-2
d_gene: NA
CDR3nt: TGTGCCAGCAGCTTAGATCTCGCCGGGATCACTGAAGCTTTCTTT
CDR3aa: CASSLDLAGITEAFF

j_gene: TRBJ2-5
abundance: NA
v_gene: TRBV7-9
d_gene: NA
CDR3nt: TGTGCCAGCAGCTTAGGGACTCACCAAGAGACCCAGTACTTC
CDR3aa: CASSLGTHQETQYF

j_gene: TRBJ2-1
abundance: NA
v_gene: TRBV5-1
d_gene: TRBD2
CDR3nt: TGCGCCAGCAGCTGGGGGGTGGGGCGGGGGACCTACAATGAGCAGTTCTTC
CDR3aa: CASSWGVGRGTYNEQFF

j_gene: TRBJ2-7
abundance: NA
v_gene: TRBV5-4
d_gene: NA
CDR3nt: TGTGCCAGCAGCTTGGGGAGCTCCTACGAGCAGTACTTC
CDR3aa: CASSLGSSYEQYF

j_gene: TRBJ1-2
abundance: NA
v_gene: TRBV6-1
d_gene: TRBD1
CDR3nt: TGTGCCAGCAGTGAAATCGGGACAGCTAACTATGGCTACACCTTC
CDR3aa: CASSEIGTANYGYTF

j_gene: TRBJ1-2
abundance: NA
v_gene: TRBV29-1
d_gene: NA
CDR3nt: TGCAGCTCCGGGGACACTTATGGCTACACCTTC
CDR3aa: CSSGDTYGYTF

j_gene: TRBJ1-5
abundance: NA
v_gene: TRBV4-1
d_gene: NA
CDR3nt: TGCGCCAGCAGCACGCAGACAGGAGATCAGCCCCAGCATTTT
CDR3aa: CASSTQTGDQPQHF

j_gene: TRBJ1-5
abundance: NA
v_gene: TRBV18
d_gene: TRBD1
CDR3nt: TGTGCCAGCTCACGGGACAGAAATCAGCCCCAGCATTTT
CDR3aa: CASSRDRNQPQHF

j_gene: TRBJ1-2
abundance: NA
v_gene: TRBV9
d_gene: NA
CDR3nt: TGTGCCAGCAGCCCCGGGGTTCCCTATGGCTACACCTTC
CDR3aa: CASSPGVPYGYTF

j_gene: TRBJ2-3
abundance: NA
v_gene: TRBV9
d_gene: TRBD2
CDR3nt: TGTGCCAGCAGCGTATCTAGCGGGGTTGGAGATACGCAGTATTTT
CDR3aa: CASSVSSGVGDTQYF

j_gene: TRBJ1-1
abundance: NA
v_gene: TRBV2
d_gene: NA
CDR3nt: TGTGCCAGAGAGTTCGCAACAGGTCCGAACACTGAAGCTTTCTTT
CDR3aa: CAREFATGPNTEAFF

j_gene: TRBJ1-1
abundance: NA
v_gene: TRBV18
d_gene: NA
CDR3nt: TGTGCCAGCTCACCTTTTGCGGGGTTTGCCACTGAAGCTTTCTTT
CDR3aa: CASSPFAGFATEAFF

j_gene: TRBJ2-3
abundance: few
v_gene: TRBV9
d_gene: TRBD1
CDR3nt: TGTGCCAGCAGCGCCGGGACAGGGGGCTTTAAAACAGATACGCAGTATTTT
CDR3aa: CASSAGTGGFKTDTQYF

j_gene: TRBJ1-2
abundance: NA
v_gene: TRBV6-6
d_gene: NA
CDR3nt: TGTGCCAGCAGTTACTTGGACAGAGGCTATGGCTACACCTTC
CDR3aa: CASSYLDRGYGYTF

j_gene: TRBJ1-1
abundance: NA
v_gene: TRBV9
d_gene: NA
CDR3nt: TGTGCCAGCAGCGTAGCTAGGGAGGGAGAGGTCCCTTTCTTT
CDR3aa: CASSVAREGEVPFF

j_gene: TRBJ2-7
abundance: NA
v_gene: TRBV4-1
d_gene: NA
CDR3nt: TGCGCCAGCAGCCAAGAGAGCGGCGCTACCTACGAGCAGTACTTC
CDR3aa: CASSQESGATYEQYF

j_gene: TRBJ1-1
abundance: NA
v_gene: TRBV5-8
d_gene: NA
CDR3nt: TGTGCCAGCAGCTTTTACGGGAACACTGAAGCTTTCTTT
CDR3aa: CASSFYGNTEAFF

j_gene: TRBJ2-7
abundance: NA
v_gene: TRBV29-1
d_gene: TRBD1
CDR3nt: TGCAGCGTTGACGGGGAGGCGGGACAGGCATCCTACGAGCAGTACTTC
CDR3aa: CSVDGEAGQASYEQYF

j_gene: TRBJ2-7
abundance: NA
v_gene: TRBV5-1
d_gene: TRBD1
CDR3nt: TGCGCCAGCAGCCTAACCGGGACAGGGGCCAGCTACGAGCAGTACTTC
CDR3aa: CASSLTGTGASYEQYF

j_gene: TRBJ1-2
abundance: NA
v_gene: TRBV2
d_gene: TRBD1
CDR3nt: TGTGCCAGCAGTGAGCTAAAATCACAGGGGGCGCCTGGCTACACCTTC
CDR3aa: CASSELKSQGAPGYTF

j_gene: TRBJ1-4
abundance: NA
v_gene: TRBV5-1
d_gene: NA
CDR3nt: TGCGCCAGCAGCTTGGATGGGGACACCAATGAAAAACTGTTTTTT
CDR3aa: CASSLDGDTNEKLFF

j_gene: TRBJ2-7
abundance: once
v_gene: TRBV5-1
d_gene: NA
CDR3nt: TGCGCCAGCAGCTACAACAGTTACGAGCAGTACTTC
CDR3aa: CASSYNSYEQYF

j_gene: TRBJ2-2
abundance: NA
v_gene: TRBV19
d_gene: NA
CDR3nt: TGTGCCAGTGACTTAGGAGGGGCTGTTAGGGGGGAGCTGTTTTTT
CDR3aa: CASDLGGAVRGELFF

j_gene: TRBJ1-1
abundance: NA
v_gene: TRBV18
d_gene: NA
CDR3nt: TGTGCCAGCTCACCATGGCGGTCAGGGGAAGCTTTCTTT
CDR3aa: CASSPWRSGEAFF

j_gene: TRBJ2-5
abundance: NA
v_gene: TRBV6-1
d_gene: NA
CDR3nt: TGTGCCAGCAGTGAAACTTCGGGGACCGGGGGAGAGACCCAGTACTTC
CDR3aa: CASSETSGTGGETQYF

j_gene: TRBJ2-1
abundance: NA
v_gene: TRBV6-1
d_gene: NA
CDR3nt: TGTGCCAGCAGTGCGAATCCGTTATTAAGCGGTTTACACAATGAGCAGTTCTTC
CDR3aa: CASSANPLLSGLHNEQFF

j_gene: TRBJ2-1
abundance: NA
v_gene: TRBV11-2
d_gene: NA
CDR3nt: TGTGCCAGCGGAGACAAGCGGTTCCCCTCCTACAATGAGCAGTTCTTC
CDR3aa: CASGDKRFPSYNEQFF

j_gene: TRBJ1-1
abundance: NA
v_gene: TRBV30
d_gene: NA
CDR3nt: TGTGCCTGGAGTGTACTGACAAAGAACACTGAAGCTTTCTTT
CDR3aa: CAWSVLTKNTEAFF

j_gene: TRBJ2-7
abundance: few
v_gene: TRBV10-3
d_gene: NA
CDR3nt: TGTGCCATCAGCGCGGACGGACTGTCCTACGAGCAGTACTTC
CDR3aa: CAISADGLSYEQYF

j_gene: TRBJ2-7
abundance: NA
v_gene: TRBV7-8
d_gene: TRBD1
CDR3nt: TGTGCCAGCAGCTTAGGGGACAGCTACGAGCAGTACTTC
CDR3aa: CASSLGDSYEQYF

j_gene: TRBJ1-5
abundance: NA
v_gene: TRBV6-1
d_gene: TRBD1
CDR3nt: TGTGCCAGCAGTGAATTAATGGACAGGGCCATGGGCAATCAGCCCCAGCATTTT
CDR3aa: CASSELMDRAMGNQPQHF

j_gene: TRBJ1-1
abundance: NA
v_gene: TRBV2
d_gene: NA
CDR3nt: TGTGCCAGCAGTGAGGAAGGGGGGGCTCGAGCTTTCTTT
CDR3aa: CASSEEGGARAFF